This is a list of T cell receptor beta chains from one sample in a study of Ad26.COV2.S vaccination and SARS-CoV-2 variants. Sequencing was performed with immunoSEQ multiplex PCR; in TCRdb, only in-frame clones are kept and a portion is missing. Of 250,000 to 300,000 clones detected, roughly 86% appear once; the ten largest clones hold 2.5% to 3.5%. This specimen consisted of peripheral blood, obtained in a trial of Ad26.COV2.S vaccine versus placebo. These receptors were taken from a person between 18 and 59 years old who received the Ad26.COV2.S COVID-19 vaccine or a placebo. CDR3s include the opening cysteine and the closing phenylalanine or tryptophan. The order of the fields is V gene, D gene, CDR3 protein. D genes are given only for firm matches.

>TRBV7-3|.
CASSPRGIHGETQYF
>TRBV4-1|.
CASSQDEGRVGEQYF
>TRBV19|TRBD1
CASSAQGATNEKLFF
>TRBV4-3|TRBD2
CASSQDGGGGEQFF
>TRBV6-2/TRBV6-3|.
CASSFDGRGADQPQHF
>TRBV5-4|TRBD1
CASSRVTGGEGYTF
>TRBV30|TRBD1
CAGRPGGLQETQYF
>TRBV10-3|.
CAISESPGETQYF
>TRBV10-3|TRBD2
CAIRTSGGTYEQYF
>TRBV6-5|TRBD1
CASSQTGVSTEAFF
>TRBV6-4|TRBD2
CASSPDEGGGHNEQFF
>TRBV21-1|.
CASSNRQGSNYGYTF
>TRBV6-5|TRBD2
CASRASGRPVETQYF
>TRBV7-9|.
CASRSGQHYGYTF
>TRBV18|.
CASSPPLGLQETQYF